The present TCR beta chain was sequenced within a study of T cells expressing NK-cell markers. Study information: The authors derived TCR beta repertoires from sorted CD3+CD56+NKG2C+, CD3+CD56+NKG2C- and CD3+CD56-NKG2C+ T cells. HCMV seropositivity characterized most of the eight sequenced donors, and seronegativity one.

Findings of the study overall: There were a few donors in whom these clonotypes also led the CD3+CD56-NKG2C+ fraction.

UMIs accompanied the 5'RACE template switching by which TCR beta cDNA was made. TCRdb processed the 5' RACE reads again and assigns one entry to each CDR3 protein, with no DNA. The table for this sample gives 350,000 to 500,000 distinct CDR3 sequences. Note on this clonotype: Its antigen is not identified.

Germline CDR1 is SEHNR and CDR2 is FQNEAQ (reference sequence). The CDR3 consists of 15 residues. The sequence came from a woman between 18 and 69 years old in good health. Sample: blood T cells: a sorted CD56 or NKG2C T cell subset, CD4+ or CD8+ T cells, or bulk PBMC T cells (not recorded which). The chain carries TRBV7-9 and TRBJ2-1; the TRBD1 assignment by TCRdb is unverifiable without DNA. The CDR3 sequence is CASRKMTGRYNEQFF.